Following are 26 T cell receptor beta chains from one sample sequenced in a study of T cell repertoires in cytomegalovirus infection (dated by TCRdb to between 2019 and 2020). This sample was sequenced with an Illumina HiSeq 1500. TCRdb trimmed public reads at Q25 via fastp, called clones via MiXCR and kept in-frame beta chains. A single entry per CDR3 protein holds the most common genes and DNA from its merged rows. The sample yields about 300,000 distinct CDR3 sequences; approximately 8.9% were counted once. Together, the top ten hold more than 2.5% of the sample. What was sequenced was PBMCs. Receptors originate from a human donor in good health (CMV status not recorded). Some clones in this sample may be carry-over from other donors' samples.

This clonotype occurred many times. The chain uses TRBV25-1 and TRBJ2-2, with D possibly matching TRBD2 (6 bases). The CDR3 consists of 14 residues. The germline CDR1 and CDR2 sequences are MGHDK and SYGVNS. V shed 6 bases and J shed 5 bases, with 13 bases lying between them. The CDR3 is CASRVSGRTGELFF. The CDR3 DNA reads as TGTGCCAGCAGGGTGTCAGGGAGGACCGGGGAGCTGTTTTTT.

This clonotype was seen repeatedly, ten times or more. J is TRBJ1-6 and V is TRBV28; D possibly corresponds to TRBD1 (6 bases). V was trimmed by 8 bases and J by 4 bases, leaving 9 bases between them. CDR1 MDHEN and CDR2 SYDVKM come from the germline V gene. The CDR3 has 13 amino acids. The CDR3 reads CASRTDYNSPLHF. CDR3 bases: TGTGCCAGCCGGACAGATTATAATTCACCCCTCCACTTT. Full variable domain (remainder filled in from reference TRBV28 and TRBJ1-6): DVKVTQSSRYLVKRTGEKVFLECVQDMDHENMFWYRQDPGLGLRLIYFSYDVKMKEKGDIPEGYSVSREKKERFSLILESASTNQTSMYLCASRTDYNSPLHFGNGTRLTVT.

This clonotype was observed many times. The CDR3 here is CASSPTGGRGTQYF. The CDR3 nucleotides read TGTGCCAGCAGCCCAACAGGGGGCCGGGGGACCCAGTACTTC. This rearrangement joins TRBV5-5 to TRBJ2-5; 9 nucleotides align to TRBD1. The trim removed 4 bases at V and 7 bases at J, leaving 8 bases unmatched. The CDR3 totals 14 residues. CDR1 and CDR2 (germline): SGHKS, YYEKEE (reference sequence).

Ten or more counts support this clonotype. The V call is TRBV28, the J call TRBJ1-1; 10 nucleotides align to TRBD1. J lost 4 bases, V lost 2 bases, and 7 bases had no gene match. From germline, CDR1 is MDHEN and CDR2 SYDVKM. The CDR3 runs to 16 residues. CDR3 sequence reads: CASSLVGQGVGTEAFF. For the CDR3, the DNA is TGTGCCAGCAGTTTAGTAGGACAGGGGGTTGGCACTGAAGCTTTCTTT.

This clonotype showed up just a few times. This sequence joins TRBV28 and TRBJ2-5; a weak D match, TRBD2 (5 bases). Trimming took 3 bases from V and 1 from J, leaving 12 bases between them. CDR1 and CDR2 from the germline V gene are MDHEN and SYDVKM. The CDR3 contains 15 residues. The CDR3 coding sequence is TGTGCCAGCAGTTTTATAGGAGGAAGCCAAGAGACCCAGTACTTC. As protein: CASSFIGGSQETQYF.

This clonotype has ten or more counts. V and J are TRBV5-4 and TRBJ2-5; D is possibly TRBD1 (6 bases). The CDR3 extends over 15 amino acids. The V end was cut by 4 bases, the J end by 2 bases, with 15 bases between. From germline, CDR1 is SGHNT and CDR2 YYREEE (reference sequence). The CDR3 spells CASSELHREQETQYF. Here the CDR3 DNA reads TGTGCCAGCAGCGAGCTCCACAGGGAACAAGAGACCCAGTACTTC.

A note on this clonotype: A junction boundary mismatches the germline segment, possibly from a read error. The chain recombines TRBV12-3 or TRBV12-4 with TRBJ1-4; maybe TRBD1 (6 bases). The CDR3 extends over 17 amino acids. The CDR3 spells CASSFTSQGKGREKLYF. The CDR3 nucleotides are TGTGCCAGCAGTTTCACCTCTCAGGGGAAGGGTAGGGAAAAACTGTATTTT.

At least ten counts were recorded for this clonotype. J is TRBJ2-3 and V is TRBV6-5; 8 positions agree with TRBD2. This CDR3 is built from 17 residues. Per germline, CDR1 MNHEY and CDR2 SVGAGI. Trimming cost V 6 bases and J 2 bases; bases outside gene matches: 13. This chain's CDR3 is CASRASGFRKITDTQYF. CDR3 sequence (DNA): TGTGCCAGCAGGGCTAGCGGGTTCCGTAAAATCACAGATACGCAGTATTTT.

This clonotype was recorded a few times. V usage is TRBV5-1 and J usage is TRBJ1-2; D remains ambiguous. The CDR3 contains 14 residues. In germline, CDR1 is SGHRS, CDR2 YFSETQ. V was trimmed by 0 bases and J by 8 bases, leaving 14 bases between them. The CDR3: CASSLGEFERGYTF. CDR3 nucleotides: TGCGCCAGCAGCTTGGGGGAGTTCGAGCGGGGCTACACCTTC.

A few counts support this clonotype. The rearrangement joins TRBV12-3 or TRBV12-4 to TRBJ2-5; 9 bases agree with TRBD2. The CDR3 has 14 amino acids. V trimming: 7 bases; J trimming: 0 bases; junction bases outside the gene matches: 3. The CDR3 region is CASNVAGDQETQYF. The DNA for the CDR3 is TGTGCCAGCAACGTAGCGGGGGACCAAGAGACCCAGTACTTC.

This clonotype was seen at least ten times. V is TRBV28 and J is TRBJ1-6, with 8 bases identical to TRBD1. The germline gives CDR1 MDHEN, CDR2 SYDVKM. The CDR3 runs 15 residues. V lost 3 bases and J lost 4; bases outside the gene matches: 2. CDR3 residues: CASSFQGAYNSPLHF. CDR3 sequence (DNA): TGTGCCAGCAGTTTTCAGGGGGCGTATAATTCACCCCTCCACTTT.

This clonotype was detected many times. The chain joins TRBV12-3 or TRBV12-4 to TRBJ1-4; TRBD1 aligns across 7 bases. The CDR3 spans 14 residues. V gave up 5 bases and J gave up 7 bases; unmatched junction bases: 7. The CDR3 here is CASSPTGLSEKLFF. DNA for the CDR3: TGTGCCAGCAGTCCGACAGGGCTTAGTGAAAAACTGTTTTTT.

At least ten counts were recorded for this clonotype. The chain links TRBV7-2 to TRBJ2-7, with TRBD1 matching over 9 bases. This CDR3 region has 15 residues. V dropped 4 bases and J dropped 4; count of bases not matched to a gene: 8. CDR1 is SGHTA and CDR2 is FQGNSA in the germline V gene. CDR3: CASSSGTGPGYEQYV. The DNA for the CDR3 is TGTGCCAGCAGCTCTGGGACAGGGCCGGGATACGAGCAGTACGTC.

This clonotype was counted at least ten times. J is TRBJ1-4 and V is TRBV23-1, with a tentative D call TRBD1 (5 bases). TRBV23-1 is identified as an open reading frame with a role that is uncertain. V was pared by 10 bases and J by 7 bases, with 25 bases between. The CDR3 totals 16 residues. The CDR3 DNA reads TGCGCCACCCCACAGGTCGCAGAGCCCCTGGGTGAAAAACTGTTTTTT. It is translated as CATPQVAEPLGEKLFF.

In this sample, this clonotype turned up many times. This rearrangement joins TRBV20-1 to TRBJ2-1, with TRBD1 identical over 10 bases. This CDR3 is 14 amino acids long. V lost 1 base to trimming and J lost 9 bases; unmatched junction nucleotides: 6. In germline, CDR1 is DFQATT, CDR2 SNEGSKA (reference sequence). This CDR3 is CSARVRQGAGEQFF. CDR3 coding DNA: TGCAGTGCTAGAGTGAGACAGGGGGCAGGTGAGCAGTTCTTC.

The chain couples TRBV9 to TRBJ2-5; D uncertain. The V and J ends lost 2 bases and 4 bases respectively, with 12 bases between them. The CDR3 has 14 residues. Germline V gives CDR1 SGDLS, CDR2 YYNGEE. CDR3 sequence reads: CASSVWGSGETQYF. Written as DNA, the CDR3 is TGTGCCAGCAGCGTGTGGGGATCGGGAGAGACCCAGTACTTC.

This chain links TRBV6-2 or TRBV6-3 with TRBJ2-7; 11 bases are a match to TRBD1. CDR3 length equals 15 residues. V lost 4 bases and J lost 5; bases outside the gene matches: 7. CDR1 is MNHEY, CDR2 SVGEGT, per germline. CDR3 amino acids: CASSSPDRGHHEQYV. In DNA, the CDR3 is TGTGCCAGCAGTTCCCCGGACAGGGGGCATCACGAGCAGTACGTC.

The rearrangement links TRBV5-5 to TRBJ2-7, with a tentative D call TRBD1 (5 bases). V shed 1 base and J shed 0 bases, with 17 bases lying between them. The CDR3 has 17 residues. The germline gives CDR1 SGHKS, CDR2 YYEKEE (reference sequence). This chain's CDR3 is CASSLLTGRPSSYEQYV. The CDR3 bases are TGTGCCAGCAGCTTGCTAACAGGACGCCCGAGCTCCTACGAGCAGTACGTC.

This clonotype showed up many times. The chain combines TRBV9 with TRBJ1-1, with unresolved D. This CDR3 comprises 13 residues. Germline V CDR1 and CDR2: SGDLS, YYNGEE. The V and J ends lost 8 bases and 0 bases respectively, with 11 bases between them. The DNA for the CDR3 is TGTGCCAGTTCGGACGCCCTGAACACTGAAGCTTTCTTT. This encodes CASSDALNTEAFF.

The J gene is TRBJ2-3, the V gene TRBV29-1; unclear D gene. The CDR3 is 15 amino acids. Germline V gives CDR1 SQVTM, CDR2 ANQGSEA. V was trimmed by 2 bases and J by 4 bases, leaving 16 bases between them. The DNA for the CDR3 is TGCAGCGTTGAAAGGGTAGATCAAAGGGCAGATACGCAGTATTTT. Translation gives CSVERVDQRADTQYF.

The CDR3 is CSALDSYEQYV. DNA for the CDR3: TGCAGTGCTTTGGACTCTTACGAGCAGTACGTC. The rearrangement joins TRBV20-1 to TRBJ2-7; possibly TRBD2 for D (5 bases). Germline loops: CDR1 DFQATT, CDR2 SNEGSKA (reference sequence). The CDR3 totals 11 residues. Trimming stripped 5 bases from V and 4 bases from J, with 9 bases between.

The table lists this clonotype with many counts. This rearrangement joins TRBV28 to TRBJ1-1; no reliable D call. Germline CDR1 reads MDHEN; CDR2 reads SYDVKM. V was shortened by 7 bases and J by 2 bases, with 11 bases between the two germline ends. The CDR3 consists of 13 residues. The CDR3 DNA sequence: TGTGCCAGCACGCGGGCTACCAACACTGAAGCTTTCTTT. It codes for CASTRATNTEAFF.

Ten or more counts support this clonotype. The chain carries TRBV6-2 or TRBV6-3 and TRBJ2-6; 10 nucleotides match TRBD2. The junction had 6 bases not matched to a gene; V was cut back by 10 bases and J by 0 bases. The CDR3 spans 16 residues. Germline V gives CDR1 MNHEY, CDR2 SVGEGT. CDR3 in amino acids: CATSGGTSSGANVLTF. The CDR3 DNA sequence: TGTGCCACTAGCGGGGGTACTAGCTCTGGGGCCAACGTCCTGACTTTC.

This clonotype came up many times. This rearrangement joins TRBV24-1 to TRBJ2-1; D perhaps matches TRBD2 (6 bases). There are 14 residues in the CDR3. Germline CDR1 reads KGHDR; CDR2 reads SFDVKD. The V gene lost 3 bases and the J gene lost 9 bases, with 14 bases spanning the gap. The CDR3 bases are TGTGCCACCAGTGATCCTCAACTGGGGGGTGAGCAGTTCTTC. Translated, it gives CATSDPQLGGEQFF.

This clonotype was seen ten or more times. This sequence joins TRBV6-2 or TRBV6-3 and TRBJ1-1; D might be TRBD1 (5 bases). CDR1 MNHEY and CDR2 SVGEGT come from the germline V gene. CDR3 length equals 15 residues. Trimming pared 0 bases from V and 4 bases from J, leaving 12 bases between. In nucleotides, the CDR3 is TGTGCCAGCAGTTACTCCCCGGGGGGGAGCACTGAAGCTTTCTTT. Translating gives CASSYSPGGSTEAFF.

There are many counts of this clonotype. The rearrangement joins TRBV7-2 to TRBJ2-6; 7 bases are a match to TRBD1. This CDR3 has 20 residues. CDR1 is SGHTA and CDR2 is FQGNSA in the germline V gene. V shed 1 base and J 1 base; nucleotides not matched to a gene: 13. CDR3 nucleotides: TGTGCCAGCAGCTTAGATTATCCGGGGACAGCCAATTCTGGGGCCAACGTCCTGACTTTC. It codes for CASSLDYPGTANSGANVLTF.